This TCR beta chain comes out of a study of blood T cell repertoires in COVID-19. Study as a whole: Sites across the United States, Italy and Spain contributed samples from acute and convalescent COVID-19. The analysed material was cDNA or gDNA that came from T cells, B-cell-depleted T cells, or PBMCs.

This clone was detected once. Method: immunoSEQ multiplex PCR; TCRdb's copy keeps in-frame clones and lacks some. Of hundreds of thousands of clones in the sample, approximately 85% were seen once. The sample comprised peripheral blood. The TCR was taken from a woman between 70 and 85 years old with acute or convalescent COVID-19.

The CDR3 is CASSLAGRGSEKLFF. Written as DNA, the CDR3 is TGTGCCAGCAGCTTAGCGGGCAGGGGTTCTGAAAAACTGTTTTTT. The rearrangement joins TRBV7-8 to TRBJ1-4, with D possibly TRBD1 on 6 matching bases. Germline V gene sequence: CDR1 SGHVS, CDR2 FQNEAQ. This CDR3 has 15 amino acids. Trimming pared 0 bases from V and 7 bases from J, leaving 12 bases between.